This T cell receptor beta chain is drawn from a study of blood T cell repertoires in COVID-19. Overall study: Material from acute and convalescent COVID-19 was sourced from the United States, Italy and Spain. Sources were T cells, B-cell-depleted T cells, or PBMCs; the material itself was cDNA or gDNA.

Original processing notes: For nucleated cells, counts were estimated from reference gene primer amplification. Sequenced by immunoSEQ multiplex PCR; TCRdb stores in-frame clones only, minus some. The V and J calls and clone size come from that table; D and trimming were worked out from the DNA. Of about 86,000 clones listed, around 80% are singletons. Germline V gives CDR1 MNHEY, CDR2 SMNVEV (reference sequence). The CDR3 runs 16 residues. Between the trimmed V and J ends, which lost 3 bases and 7 bases, there was a span of 18 bases. The chain recombines TRBV27 with TRBJ2-2; tentative D call: TRBD1 (6 bases). The receptor comes from a woman over 75 with acute or convalescent COVID-19. The sample consisted of peripheral blood. CDR3 nucleotides: TGTGCCAGCAGTTTTGACCCCCAGGGGTACAACGGGGAGCTGTTTTTT. Protein sequence: CASSFDPQGYNGELFF.